This T cell receptor beta chain was recorded in a study of blood T cell repertoires in COVID-19. The wider study: The study drew acute and convalescent COVID-19 samples from the United States, Italy and Spain.

Recruited during active infection, patients (from Seattle) were subsequently followed longitudinally. Losses at the gene ends were 6 bases for V and 4 bases for J; bases not matched to a gene: 12. Germline-derived CDR1 and CDR2 are MDHEN and SYDVKM. This CDR3 contains 16 residues. In the original processing: Amplified reference gene primers provided the basis for estimating nucleated cell counts. Data came from immunoSEQ multiplex PCR; TCRdb stores just in-frame clones and leaves some out. The V and J calls and clone size come from that table; D and trimming were worked out from the DNA. The table lists about 370,000 clones, 89% of them singletons, with 3% in the top ten.

The clonotype was recovered from a woman in her twenties or thirties with COVID-19, enrolled during active disease. Sequenced sample: peripheral blood. V is TRBV28 and J is TRBJ1-5; TRBD1 matches 7 bases. This CDR3 is CASSRPTGVSNQPQHF. In nucleotides, the CDR3 is TGTGCCAGCAGCCGCCCTACAGGGGTTTCTAATCAGCCCCAGCATTTT.